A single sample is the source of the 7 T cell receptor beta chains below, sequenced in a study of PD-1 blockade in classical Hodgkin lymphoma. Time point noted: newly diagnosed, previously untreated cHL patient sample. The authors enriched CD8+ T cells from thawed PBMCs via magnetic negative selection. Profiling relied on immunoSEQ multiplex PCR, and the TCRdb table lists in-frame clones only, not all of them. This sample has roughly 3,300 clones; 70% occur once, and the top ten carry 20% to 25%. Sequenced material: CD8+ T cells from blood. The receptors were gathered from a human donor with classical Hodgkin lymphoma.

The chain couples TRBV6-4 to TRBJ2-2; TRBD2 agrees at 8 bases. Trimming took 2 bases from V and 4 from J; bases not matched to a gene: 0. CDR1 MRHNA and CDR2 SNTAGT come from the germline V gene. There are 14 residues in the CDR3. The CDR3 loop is CASSDSGSTGELFF. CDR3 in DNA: TGTGCCAGCAGTGACAGCGGGAGCACCGGGGAGCTGTTTTTT.

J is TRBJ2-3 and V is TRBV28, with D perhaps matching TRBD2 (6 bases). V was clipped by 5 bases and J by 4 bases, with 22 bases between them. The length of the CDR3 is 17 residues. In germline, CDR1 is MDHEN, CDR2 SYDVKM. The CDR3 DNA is TGTGCCAGCAGTGGGTTTGGGAGGCATGAGTCCCCAGATACGCAGTATTTT. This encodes CASSGFGRHESPDTQYF.

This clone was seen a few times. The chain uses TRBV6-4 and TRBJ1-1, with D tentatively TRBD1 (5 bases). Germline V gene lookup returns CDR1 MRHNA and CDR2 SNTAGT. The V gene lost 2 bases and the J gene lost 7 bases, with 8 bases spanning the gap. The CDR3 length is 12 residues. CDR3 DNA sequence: TGTGCCAGCAGTGACCAGGGAGATGAAGCTTTCTTT. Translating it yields CASSDQGDEAFF.

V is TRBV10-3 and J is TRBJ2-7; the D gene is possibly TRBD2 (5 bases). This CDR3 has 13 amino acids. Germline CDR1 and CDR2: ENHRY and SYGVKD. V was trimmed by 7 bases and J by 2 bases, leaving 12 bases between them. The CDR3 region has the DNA TGTGCCATCACGAGCGGTACTACCTACGAGCAGTACTTC. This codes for CAITSGTTYEQYF.

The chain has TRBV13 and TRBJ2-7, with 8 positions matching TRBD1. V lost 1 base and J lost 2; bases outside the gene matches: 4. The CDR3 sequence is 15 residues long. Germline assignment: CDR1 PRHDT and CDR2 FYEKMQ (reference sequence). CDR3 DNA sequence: TGTGCCAGCAGCTTAGCCGGACAGGGTGCCTACGAGCAGTACTTC. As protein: CASSLAGQGAYEQYF. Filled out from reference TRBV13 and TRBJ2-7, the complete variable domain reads AAGVIQSPRHLIKEKRETATLKCYPIPRHDTVYWYQQGPGQDPQFLISFYEKMQSDKGSIPDRFSAQQFSDYHSELNMSSLELGDSALYFCASSLAGQGAYEQYFGPGTRLTVT.

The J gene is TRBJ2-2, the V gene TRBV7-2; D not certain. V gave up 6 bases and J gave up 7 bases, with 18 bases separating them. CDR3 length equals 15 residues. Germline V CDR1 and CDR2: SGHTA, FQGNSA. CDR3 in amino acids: CASSFPTPPIGELFF. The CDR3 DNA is TGTGCCAGCAGTTTCCCGACACCCCCCATCGGGGAGCTGTTTTTT.

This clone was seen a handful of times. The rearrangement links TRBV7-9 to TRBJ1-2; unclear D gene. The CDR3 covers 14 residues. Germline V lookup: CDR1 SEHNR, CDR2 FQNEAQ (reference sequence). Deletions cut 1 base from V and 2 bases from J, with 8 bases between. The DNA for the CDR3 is TGTGCCAGCAGCTTAGGAGCAAGAAACTATGGCTACACCTTC. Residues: CASSLGARNYGYTF.